A selection of T cell receptor beta chains follows, all from one sample in a study of blood T cell repertoires in COVID-19. Assay used: immunoSEQ multiplex PCR; TCRdb lists only in-frame clones, some missing. The sample lists 50,000 or so clones, 82% occurring once. Sequencing was done on a sample of peripheral blood. The receptors were sampled from an elderly man with COVID-19, enrolled during active disease. Both conserved end residues are part of each CDR3.

V gene	J gene	CDR3 protein
TRBV6-6	TRBJ2-2	CASSSRLSGGTGELFF
TRBV27	TRBJ2-1	CASSLRIVDTPYNEQFF
TRBV5-1	TRBJ2-1	CASSPLTGTSGGGEQFF
TRBV19	TRBJ1-5	CASTRGTGKQNQPQHF
TRBV13	TRBJ2-7	CASSLYRDRTYEQYF
TRBV28	TRBJ2-4	CASSFIGGRGAKNIQYF
TRBV12-3/TRBV12-4	TRBJ1-5	CASSYRVNQPQHF
TRBV5-6	TRBJ2-5	CASSPWEVETQYF
TRBV29-1	TRBJ2-3	CSVGRSGRGTDTQYF
TRBV29-1	TRBJ2-3	CSVKLHSTDTQYF
TRBV10-3	TRBJ1-2	CAISPLRGGYTF
TRBV24-1	TRBJ2-1	CATSLGQGTRNEQFF
TRBV19	TRBJ2-5	CASSKRGRGETQYF
TRBV24-1	TRBJ1-4	CATSKAGVSEKLFF
TRBV5-1	TRBJ2-1	CASSLNTGLISYNEQFF
TRBV19	TRBJ2-1	CASSLARVSYNEQFF
TRBV7-3	TRBJ1-2	CASSLNRVDGYTF
TRBV7-2	TRBJ2-7	CASSLLSGGAPYEQYF
TRBV3-1/TRBV3-2	TRBJ2-5	CASSQAQGHETQYF
TRBV6-4	TRBJ2-1	CASSTTRGNEQFF
TRBV2	TRBJ2-6	CASKGASGANVLTF
TRBV5-1	TRBJ1-6	CASSLVESSYNSPLHF
TRBV7-9	TRBJ1-2	CASSFGTGARDGYTF
TRBV28	TRBJ1-2	CASTSGLQEGANYGYTF
TRBV6-4	TRBJ2-1	CASSDSTIDEQFF
TRBV5-1	TRBJ1-1	CASSSGGDGGTTEAFF
TRBV6-4	TRBJ2-3	CASGSESGNTQYF
TRBV7-9	TRBJ2-3	CASSLGTGGGDTQYF
TRBV4-2	TRBJ1-1	CASSQEEDRGFGAFF
TRBV4-2	TRBJ2-7	CASSQGLAGGPYEQYF
TRBV6-2/TRBV6-3	TRBJ1-2	CASSRAPDRGAPSNYGYTF
TRBV28	TRBJ1-5	CASSPSTGLNQPQHF